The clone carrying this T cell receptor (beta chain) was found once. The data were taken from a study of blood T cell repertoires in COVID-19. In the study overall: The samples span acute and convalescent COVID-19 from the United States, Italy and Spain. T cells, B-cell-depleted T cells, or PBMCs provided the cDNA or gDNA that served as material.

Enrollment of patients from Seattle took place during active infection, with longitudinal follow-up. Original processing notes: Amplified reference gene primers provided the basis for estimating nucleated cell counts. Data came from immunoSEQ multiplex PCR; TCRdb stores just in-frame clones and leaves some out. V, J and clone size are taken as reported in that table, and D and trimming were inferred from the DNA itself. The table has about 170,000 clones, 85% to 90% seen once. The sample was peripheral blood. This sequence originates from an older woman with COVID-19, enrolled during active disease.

CDR3 nucleotides: TGTGCCTGGAGTGTAAGTCAGGGGAACATTCAGTACTTC. Protein: CAWSVSQGNIQYF. The chain joins TRBV30 to TRBJ2-4; TRBD1 might be the D (6 bases). Germline values: CDR1 GTSNPN, CDR2 SVGIG (reference sequence). CDR3 length: 13 residues. V was trimmed by 0 bases and J by 7 bases, leaving 10 bases between them.